A selection of T cell receptor beta chains follows, all from one sample in a study of cytomegalovirus exposure and HLA in healthy donors. TCRdb's table, derived via immunoSEQ multiplex PCR, lists solely in-frame clones and lacks some. The sample holds roughly 120,000 clones, around 94% seen once. The source material was PBMCs. The receptors here all came from a woman under 30 in good health and CMV-seronegative. CDR3s include the opening cysteine and the closing phenylalanine or tryptophan. D genes are given only for firm matches.

J gene | V gene | D gene | CDR3 protein | CDR3 DNA
TRBJ2-7 | TRBV7-9 | TRBD2 | CASSLIATGGEQYF | TGTGCCAGCAGCTTGATTGCTACGGGGGGCGAGCAGTACTTC
TRBJ2-7 | TRBV2 | NA | CAAGSYGPGEQYF | TGTGCCGCGGGATCATATGGGCCTGGGGAGCAGTACTTC
TRBJ1-2 | TRBV9 | NA | CASSVGGGGYGYTF | TGTGCCAGCAGCGTAGGGGGGGGTGGGTATGGCTACACCTTC
TRBJ2-3 | TRBV27 | NA | CASSPRPDTFSTDTQYF | TGTGCCAGCAGTCCGCGCCCGGACACCTTTAGCACAGATACGCAGTATTTT
TRBJ2-1 | TRBV5-1 | TRBD2 | CASSLGLANEQFF | TGCGCCAGCAGCCTAGGACTAGCCAATGAGCAGTTCTTC
TRBJ2-1 | TRBV7-3 | NA | CASSLGPGLGDNEQFF | TGTGCCAGCAGCTTAGGGCCGGGACTCGGCGACAATGAGCAGTTCTTC
TRBJ1-2 | TRBV2 | TRBD1 | CASSVLGQGNGYTF | TGTGCCAGCAGTGTCCTGGGACAGGGGAATGGCTACACCTTC
TRBJ2-7 | TRBV6-1 | TRBD1 | CASSFYRGEREQYF | TGTGCCAGCAGTTTCTACAGGGGGGAGCGCGAGCAGTACTTC
TRBJ1-1 | TRBV6-1 | NA | CASSLELGGTEAFF | TGTGCCAGCAGTCTGGAGTTGGGAGGCACTGAAGCTTTCTTT
TRBJ2-7 | TRBV27 | NA | CASSPGGVDYEQYF | TGTGCCAGCAGTCCAGGCGGGGTCGACTACGAGCAGTACTTC